This T cell receptor beta chain was obtained from a study of CD8 T cells in Susac syndrome. The CDR3 has 14 amino acids. CDR1 is MNHEY and CDR2 is SVGAGI in the germline V gene. Trimming shortened V by 2 bases and J by 1 base, and 8 bases separated the two germline ends. Concerning this clonotype itself: What it binds is not known.

The multiple sclerosis controls were treatment-naive patients with relapsing-remitting disease that was stable or active. TEMRA cells were FACS-enriched, while CD8+ and CD4+ T cells were negatively isolated. Whole-study findings and limits: The study admitted that it had a relatively small number of individuals in its TCR sequencing and HLA analysis.

RNA was extracted with the RNeasy kit, and a quantity of about 0.45 to 1 ug was reverse transcribed using random hexamers. An immunoSEQ multiplex PCR generated amplified TCR beta CDR3 products spanning 54 Vbeta and 13 Jbeta. TCRdb recomputed calls from the immunoSEQ multiplex PCR reads with MiXCR, one row per CDR3 protein. The table lists 100,000 to 150,000 distinct CDR3 sequences, around 75% of them singletons. The sequence was collected from a human donor with multiple sclerosis. Sequenced material: CD8+ T cells from PBMCs. The chain links TRBV6-5 to TRBJ1-1; a possible D gene is TRBD1 (5 bases). The CDR3 loop reads CASSYGAENTEAFF. CDR3 nucleotide sequence: TGTGCCAGCAGTTACGGGGCGGAGAACACTGAAGCTTTCTTT.